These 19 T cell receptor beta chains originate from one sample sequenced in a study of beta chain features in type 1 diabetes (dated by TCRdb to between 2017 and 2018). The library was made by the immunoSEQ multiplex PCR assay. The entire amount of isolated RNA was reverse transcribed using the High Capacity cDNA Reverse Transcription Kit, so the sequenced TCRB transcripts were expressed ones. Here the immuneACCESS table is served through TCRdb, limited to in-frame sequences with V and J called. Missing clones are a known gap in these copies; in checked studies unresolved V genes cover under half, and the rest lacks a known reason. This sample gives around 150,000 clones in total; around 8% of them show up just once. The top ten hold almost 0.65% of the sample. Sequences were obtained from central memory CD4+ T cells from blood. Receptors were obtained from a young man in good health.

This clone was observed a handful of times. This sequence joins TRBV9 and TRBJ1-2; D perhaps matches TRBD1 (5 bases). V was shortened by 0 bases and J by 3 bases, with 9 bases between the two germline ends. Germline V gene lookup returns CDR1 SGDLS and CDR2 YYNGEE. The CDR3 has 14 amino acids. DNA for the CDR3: TGTGCCAGCAGCGTAGGGGGGGAGCACTATGGCTACACCTTC. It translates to CASSVGGEHYGYTF.

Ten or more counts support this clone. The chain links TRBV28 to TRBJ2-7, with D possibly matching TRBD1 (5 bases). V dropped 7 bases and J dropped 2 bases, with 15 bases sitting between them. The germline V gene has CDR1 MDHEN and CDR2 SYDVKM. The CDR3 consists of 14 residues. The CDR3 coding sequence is TGTGCCAGCACTAGAACAGGAGACACCTACGAGCAGTACTTC. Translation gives CASTRTGDTYEQYF.

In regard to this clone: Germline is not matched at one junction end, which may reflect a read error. DNA for the CDR3: TGTGCCAGTAGTATCGGAACAGAAGTTCCCTACGGGCAGTACTTC. Encoded protein: CASSIGTEVPYGQYF. The chain links TRBV19 to TRBJ2-7, with unresolved D. This CDR3 has 15 amino acids. CDR1 is LNHDA and CDR2 is SQIVND in the germline V gene (reference sequence).

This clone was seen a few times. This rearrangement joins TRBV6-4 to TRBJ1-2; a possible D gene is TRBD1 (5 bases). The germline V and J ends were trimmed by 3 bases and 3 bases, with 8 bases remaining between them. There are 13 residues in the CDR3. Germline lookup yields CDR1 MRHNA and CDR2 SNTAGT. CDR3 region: CASSERGDYGYTF. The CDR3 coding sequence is TGTGCCAGCAGTGAAAGGGGTGACTATGGCTACACCTTC.

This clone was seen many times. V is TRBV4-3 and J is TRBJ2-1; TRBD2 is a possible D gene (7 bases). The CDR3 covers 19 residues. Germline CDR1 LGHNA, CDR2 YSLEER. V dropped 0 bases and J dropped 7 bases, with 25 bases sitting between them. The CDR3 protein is CASSQDWVRGGGNHNEQFF. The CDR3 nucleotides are TGCGCCAGCAGCCAAGATTGGGTTCGGGGCGGGGGCAACCATAATGAGCAGTTCTTC.

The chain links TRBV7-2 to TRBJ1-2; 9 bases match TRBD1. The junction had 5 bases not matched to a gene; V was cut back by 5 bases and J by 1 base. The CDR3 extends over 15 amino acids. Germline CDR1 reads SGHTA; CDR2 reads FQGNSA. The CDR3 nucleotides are TGTGCCAGCAGCCTCGGGACAGGGAGTAACTATGGCTACACCTTC. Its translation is CASSLGTGSNYGYTF.

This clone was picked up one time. The CDR3, as DNA: TGTGCCAGCAGCTTAGACGGGGTTTTCTCACCCCTCCACTTT. As protein: CASSLDGVFSPLHF. V and J are TRBV7-9 and TRBJ1-6, with no clear D. Trimming pared 1 base from V and 10 bases from J, leaving 11 bases between. The CDR3 sequence is 14 residues long. CDR1 and CDR2 (germline): SEHNR, FQNEAQ (reference sequence).

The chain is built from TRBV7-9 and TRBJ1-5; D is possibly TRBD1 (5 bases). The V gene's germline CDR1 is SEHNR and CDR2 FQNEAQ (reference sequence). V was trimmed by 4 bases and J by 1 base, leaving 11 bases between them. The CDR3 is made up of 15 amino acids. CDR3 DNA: TGTGCCAGCAGCTGGGGCGGTTCCAGCAATCAGCCCCAGCATTTT. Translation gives CASSWGGSSNQPQHF.

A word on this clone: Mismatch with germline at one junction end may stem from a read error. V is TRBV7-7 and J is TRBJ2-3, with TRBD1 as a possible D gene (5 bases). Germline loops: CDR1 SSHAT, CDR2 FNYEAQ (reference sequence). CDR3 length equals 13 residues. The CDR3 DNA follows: TGTGCTAGCAGTTTGGACACATCAGATACGCAGTATTTT. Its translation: CASSLDTSDTQYF. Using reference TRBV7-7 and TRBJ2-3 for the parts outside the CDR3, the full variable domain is GAGVSQSPRYKVTKRGQDVTLRCDPISSHATLYWYQQALGQGPEFLTYFNYEAQPDKSGLPSDRFSAERPEGSISTLTIQRTEQRDSAMYRCASSLDTSDTQYFGPGTRLTVL.

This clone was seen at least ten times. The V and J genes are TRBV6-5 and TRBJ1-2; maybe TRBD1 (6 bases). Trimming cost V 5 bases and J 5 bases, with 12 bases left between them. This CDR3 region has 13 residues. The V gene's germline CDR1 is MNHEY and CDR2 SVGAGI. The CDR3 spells CASSHGTPYGYTF. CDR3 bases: TGTGCCAGCAGTCATGGGACACCGTATGGCTACACCTTC.

This chain's CDR3 is CASSSRQGGNEKLFF. In DNA, the CDR3 is TGTGCCAGCAGCTCGCGACAGGGGGGTAATGAAAAACTGTTTTTT. The rearrangement uses TRBV7-2 and TRBJ1-4; TRBD1 agrees at 9 bases. With V trimmed by 4 bases and J by 4 bases, 4 bases remained unmatched. Germline V gives CDR1 SGHTA, CDR2 FQGNSA. The CDR3 loop spans 15 amino acids.

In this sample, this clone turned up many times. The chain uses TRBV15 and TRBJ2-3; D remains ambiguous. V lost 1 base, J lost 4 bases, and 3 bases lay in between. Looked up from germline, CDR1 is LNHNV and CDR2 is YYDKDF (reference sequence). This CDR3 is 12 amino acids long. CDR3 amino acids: CATSRAADTQYF. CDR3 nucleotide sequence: TGTGCCACCAGCAGAGCGGCAGATACGCAGTATTTT.

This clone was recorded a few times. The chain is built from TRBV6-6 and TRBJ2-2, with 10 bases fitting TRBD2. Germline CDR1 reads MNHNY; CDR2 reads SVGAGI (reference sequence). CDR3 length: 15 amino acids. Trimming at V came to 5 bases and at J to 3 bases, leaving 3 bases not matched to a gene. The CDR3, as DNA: TGTGCCAGCAGTCTTAGCGGGGGGTACACCGGGGAGCTGTTTTTT. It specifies CASSLSGGYTGELFF.

This CDR3 reads CASSHQFGELFF. CDR3 nucleotides: TGCGCCAGCAGTCACCAGTTCGGGGAGCTGTTTTTT. This chain links TRBV23-1 with TRBJ2-2; D remains ambiguous. TRBV23-1 is an ORF, with its function uncertain. The length of the CDR3 is 12 residues. V gave up 3 bases and J gave up 7 bases, with 6 bases separating them.

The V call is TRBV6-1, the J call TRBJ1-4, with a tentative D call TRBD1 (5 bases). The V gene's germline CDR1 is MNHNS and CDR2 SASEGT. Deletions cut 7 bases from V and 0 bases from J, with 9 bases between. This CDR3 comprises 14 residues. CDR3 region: CASNPGATNEKLFF. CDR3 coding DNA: TGTGCCAGCAATCCGGGGGCAACTAATGAAAAACTGTTTTTT.

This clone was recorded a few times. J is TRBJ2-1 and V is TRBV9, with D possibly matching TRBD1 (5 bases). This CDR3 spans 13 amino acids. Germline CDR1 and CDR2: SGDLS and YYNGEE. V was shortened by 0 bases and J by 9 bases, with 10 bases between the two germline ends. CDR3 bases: TGTGCCAGCAGCGTAGCTACGCAGGGTGAGCAGTTCTTC. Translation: CASSVATQGEQFF.

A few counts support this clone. CDR3 DNA sequence: TGTGCCAGCAGTGAAGCCGCGGGAGATGAGCAGTTCTTC. Protein product: CASSEAAGDEQFF. The rearrangement links TRBV6-1 to TRBJ2-1; 7 bases align to TRBD2. Germline lookup yields CDR1 MNHNS and CDR2 SASEGT. CDR3 length equals 13 residues. Trimming took 0 bases from V and 8 from J; bases not matched to a gene: 1.

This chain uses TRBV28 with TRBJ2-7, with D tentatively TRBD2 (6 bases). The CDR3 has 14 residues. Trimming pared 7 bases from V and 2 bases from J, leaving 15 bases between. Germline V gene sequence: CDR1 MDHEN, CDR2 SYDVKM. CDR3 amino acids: CASTPGRGAYEQYF. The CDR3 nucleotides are TGTGCCAGCACCCCGGGGCGGGGAGCCTACGAGCAGTACTTC.

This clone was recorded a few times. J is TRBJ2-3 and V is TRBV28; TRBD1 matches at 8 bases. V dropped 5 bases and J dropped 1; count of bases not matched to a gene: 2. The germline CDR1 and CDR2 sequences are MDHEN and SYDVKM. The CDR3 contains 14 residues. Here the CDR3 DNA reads TGTGCCAGCAGTAAACAGGGGGGCACAGATACGCAGTATTTT. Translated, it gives CASSKQGGTDTQYF.